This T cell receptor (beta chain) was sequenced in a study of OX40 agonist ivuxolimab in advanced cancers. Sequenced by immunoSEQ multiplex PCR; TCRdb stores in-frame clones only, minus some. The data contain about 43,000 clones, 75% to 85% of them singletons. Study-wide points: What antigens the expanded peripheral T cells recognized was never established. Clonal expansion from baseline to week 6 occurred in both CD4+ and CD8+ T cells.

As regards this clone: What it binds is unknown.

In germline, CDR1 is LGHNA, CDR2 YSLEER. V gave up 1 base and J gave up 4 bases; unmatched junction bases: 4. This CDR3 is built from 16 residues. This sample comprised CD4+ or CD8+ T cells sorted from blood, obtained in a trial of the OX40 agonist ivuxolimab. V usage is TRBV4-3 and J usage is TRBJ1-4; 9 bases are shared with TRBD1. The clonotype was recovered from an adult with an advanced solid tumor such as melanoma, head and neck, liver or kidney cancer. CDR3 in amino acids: CASSQGGTGINEKLFF. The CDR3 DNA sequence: TGCGCCAGCAGCCAAGGGGGGACAGGGATTAATGAAAAACTGTTTTTT.